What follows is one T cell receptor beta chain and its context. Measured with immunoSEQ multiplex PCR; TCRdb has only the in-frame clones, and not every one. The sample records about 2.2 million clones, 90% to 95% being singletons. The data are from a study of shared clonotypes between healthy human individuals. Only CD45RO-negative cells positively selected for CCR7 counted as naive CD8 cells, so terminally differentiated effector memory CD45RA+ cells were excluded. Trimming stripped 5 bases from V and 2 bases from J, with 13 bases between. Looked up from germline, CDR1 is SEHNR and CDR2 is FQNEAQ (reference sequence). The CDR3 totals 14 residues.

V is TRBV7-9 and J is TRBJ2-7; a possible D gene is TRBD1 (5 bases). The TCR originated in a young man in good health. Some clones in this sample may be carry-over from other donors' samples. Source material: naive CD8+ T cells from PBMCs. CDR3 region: CASSPKGAAYEQYF. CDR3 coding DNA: TGTGCCAGCAGCCCAAAAGGGGCGGCCTACGAGCAGTACTTC.